This TCR beta chain was recovered during a study of T cells in localized non-small cell lung cancer. Study-level results: A median around 57 of the top 100 tumor clones appeared in adjacent lung. Only one tumor region was sequenced, so heterogeneity remains possible. Adjacent uninvolved lung had the highest clonality, suggesting focused antigen responses.

For this clone: Its antigen remains unidentified.

TCRdb's table, derived via immunoSEQ multiplex PCR, lists solely in-frame clones and lacks some. The table records about 25,000 clones, around nine tenths of them present only once. The sequenced sample was peripheral blood, obtained before any cancer treatment. The receptor was isolated from a woman aged 40 to 75 with stage I lung adenocarcinoma.

CDR3 region: CASSQQVEGEQYF. The CDR3 bases are TGTGCCAGCAGCCAACAGGTTGAGGGCGAGCAGTACTTC. This chain links TRBV6-5 with TRBJ2-7; D is tentatively TRBD1 or TRBD2 (5 bases each). The germline gives CDR1 MNHEY, CDR2 SVGAGI. V lost 6 bases and J 6 bases, leaving 15 bases between the germline ends. The CDR3 is 13 amino acids.